The 22 T cell receptor beta chains in this list originate from one sample, sequenced in a study of T cells in Graves' hyperthyroidism and ophthalmopathy. Amplification of TCR beta CDR3 regions was performed using RNA transcripts as template. TCR CDR3 regions were first amplified by RT-PCR with HTBI primers. TCRdb analysed the multiplex PCR reads with MiXCR anew, one entry per CDR3 protein. The repertoire includes about 250,000 distinct CDR3 sequences, over 20% of them detected once, and around 60% sits in the top ten. Sequencing was done on a sample of blood. These TCRs come from a man aged 25-40 years with Graves' ophthalmopathy.

The rearrangement uses TRBV7-9 and TRBJ2-5, with 12 bases identical to TRBD1. CDR1 and CDR2 (germline): SEHNR, FQNEAQ (reference sequence). Losses at the gene ends were 1 base for V and 5 bases for J; bases not matched to a gene: 17. This CDR3 contains 20 residues. The CDR3, as DNA: TGTGCCAGCAGCTTAGAATGGGACAGGGGGCTGTATAGCGGGAGCGAGACCCAGTACTTC. Translating it yields CASSLEWDRGLYSGSETQYF.

This clonotype was recorded a few times. This chain links TRBV11-2 with TRBJ2-7; 8 bases fit TRBD2. Germline trimming cut 5 bases from V and 6 bases from J; bases unmatched to any gene: 9. Germline CDR1 SGHAT, CDR2 FQNNGV. The CDR3 runs to 14 residues. Here the CDR3 DNA reads TGTGCCAGCAGCCTAGGGACTAGTAGGCTCGAGCAGTACTTC. It yields the protein CASSLGTSRLEQYF.

This clonotype was detected a few times. This chain uses TRBV6-1 with TRBJ1-1; 7 bases are a match to TRBD1. Trimming took 7 bases from V and 2 from J; bases not matched to a gene: 10. Germline V gives CDR1 MNHNS, CDR2 SASEGT. The CDR3 contains 15 residues. In DNA form, the CDR3 reads TGTGCCAGCACCATCGGGACAGCAAAAAACACTGAAGCTTTCTTT. Translated: CASTIGTAKNTEAFF.

In this sample, this clonotype turned up a few times. V gene TRBV4-2 combines with J gene TRBJ2-7; tentatively, D is TRBD1 (6 bases). Trimming left V 0 bases short and J 0 bases short, with 9 bases between. Germline V gene data show CDR1 as LGHNA and CDR2 as YNFKEQ. CDR3 length equals 15 residues. The CDR3 spells CASSQDGQISYEQYF. Here the CDR3 DNA reads TGTGCCAGCAGCCAAGATGGACAGATCTCCTACGAGCAGTACTTC.

This clonotype was counted between two and nine times. The chain couples TRBV15 to TRBJ2-3, with 9 bases matching TRBD1. V gave up 1 base and J gave up 4 bases; unmatched junction bases: 9. Per germline, CDR1 LNHNV and CDR2 YYDKDF (reference sequence). This CDR3 has 17 residues. DNA of the CDR3: TGTGCCACCAGCAGAGGGGGACAGGGACGAGGCGCAGATACGCAGTATTTT. Protein: CATSRGGQGRGADTQYF.

The V call is TRBV5-1, the J call TRBJ2-7; D gene unclear. Looked up from germline, CDR1 is SGHRS and CDR2 is YFSETQ. The V and J ends lost 4 bases and 3 bases respectively, with 17 bases between them. This CDR3 is 15 amino acids long. The CDR3 reads CASSTANQEDYEQYF. Written as DNA, the CDR3 is TGCGCCAGCAGCACTGCAAACCAAGAAGACTACGAGCAGTACTTC. Looking up the rest from reference TRBV5-1 and TRBJ2-7 gives the full variable domain: KAGVTQTPRYLIKTRGQQVTLSCSPISGHRSVSWYQQTPGQGLQFLFEYFSETQRNKGNFPGRFSGRQFSNSRSEMNVSTLELGDSALYLCASSTANQEDYEQYFGPGTRLTVT.

This clonotype was seen ten or more times. The chain employs TRBV11-2 and TRBJ2-3, with D unclear. The germline gives CDR1 SGHAT, CDR2 FQNNGV. CDR3 size: 13 residues. V was clipped by 6 bases and J by 3 bases, with 10 bases between them. The CDR3 here is CASSSDITDTQYF. The DNA of the CDR3 is TGTGCCAGCAGTTCTGACATAACAGATACGCAGTATTTT.

The chain joins TRBV5-1 to TRBJ1-1, with a possible D match to TRBD1 (5 bases). This CDR3 comprises 13 residues. Per the germline V gene, CDR1 is SGHRS and CDR2 is YFSETQ. V was cut by 4 bases and J by 4 bases, with 11 bases left in between. This CDR3 is CASSGASGTEAFF. DNA of the CDR3: TGCGCCAGCAGCGGGGCTTCGGGCACTGAAGCTTTCTTT. Full variable domain (rest looked up from reference TRBV5-1 and TRBJ1-1): KAGVTQTPRYLIKTRGQQVTLSCSPISGHRSVSWYQQTPGQGLQFLFEYFSETQRNKGNFPGRFSGRQFSNSRSEMNVSTLELGDSALYLCASSGASGTEAFFGQGTRLTVV.

The gene calls are TRBV6-2 or TRBV6-3 and TRBJ1-5; D ambiguous. The V end lost 0 bases, the J end lost 2 bases, and 17 bases lay between the germline ends. The CDR3 runs 18 residues. CDR1 and CDR2 (germline): MNHEY, SVGEGT. CDR3 sequence (DNA): TGTGCCAGCAGTTACTCCCTCATCGGCCCATTCCGCAATCAGCCCCAGCATTTT. Its protein product is CASSYSLIGPFRNQPQHF.

The chain employs TRBV18 and TRBJ2-1; 11 bases line up with TRBD2. This CDR3 spans 17 amino acids. After removal of 3 bases from V and 2 bases from J, the junction contained 6 bases not matched to a gene. Germline CDR1 KGHSH, CDR2 LQKENI. CDR3 sequence: CASSPPTSGTTYNEQFF. CDR3 DNA sequence: TGTGCCAGCTCACCCCCGACTAGCGGGACCACCTACAATGAGCAGTTCTTC.

This clonotype was observed a handful of times. The rearrangement uses TRBV6-2 or TRBV6-3 and TRBJ1-1, with D perhaps matching TRBD1 (6 bases). Germline V gives CDR1 MNHEY, CDR2 SVGEGT. Trimming stripped 2 bases from V and 5 bases from J, with 9 bases between. The CDR3 is made up of 13 amino acids. DNA of the CDR3: TGTGCCAGCAGTTACCTCAGGGGAACTGAAGCTTTCTTT. It translates to CASSYLRGTEAFF.

This clonotype occurred a few times. The rearrangement uses TRBV30 and TRBJ2-7, with D tentatively TRBD2 (6 bases). The germline CDR1 and CDR2 sequences are GTSNPN and SVGIG (reference sequence). This CDR3 is built from 12 residues. V lost 3 bases, J lost 3 bases, and 9 bases lay in between. The CDR3 here is CAWSAGGYEQYF. The CDR3 region has the DNA TGTGCCTGGAGCGCCGGGGGCTACGAGCAGTACTTC.

The chain uses TRBV27 and TRBJ2-4; 7 positions match TRBD1. After removal of 5 bases from V and 3 bases from J, the junction contained 10 bases not matched to a gene. CDR1 MNHEY and CDR2 SMNVEV come from the germline V gene (reference sequence). The CDR3 sequence is 16 residues long. This CDR3 is CASSPTGHGGKNIQYF. In nucleotides, the CDR3 is TGTGCCAGCAGTCCGACAGGGCATGGGGGCAAAAACATTCAGTACTTC.

The table lists this clonotype with a few counts. The chain is built from TRBV15 and TRBJ2-1, with 7 bases matching TRBD2. V lost 4 bases to trimming and J lost 4 bases; unmatched junction nucleotides: 4. The CDR3 is 14 residues long. Per germline, CDR1 LNHNV and CDR2 YYDKDF (reference sequence). CDR3 nucleotide sequence: TGTGCCACCAGCATCGGGAGGCAGTACAATGAGCAGTTCTTC. This translates into CATSIGRQYNEQFF.

V is TRBV11-1 and J is TRBJ2-1; D gene ambiguous. V was clipped by 2 bases and J by 4 bases, with 15 bases between them. Germline CDR1 and CDR2: SGHAT and FQDESV (reference sequence). The CDR3 has 16 amino acids. For the CDR3, the DNA is TGTGCCAGCAGCTTATTCTCTGGCGGACCTTACAATGAGCAGTTCTTC. This codes for CASSLFSGGPYNEQFF.

This clonotype was recorded a few times. DNA for the CDR3: TGTGCCAGCAGCCCCCGTCCCGGGACAGGGGGTTACAATGAGCAGTTCTTC. This encodes CASSPRPGTGGYNEQFF. The rearrangement joins TRBV11-1 to TRBJ2-1; 11 nucleotides align to TRBD1. V lost 5 bases to trimming and J lost 4 bases; unmatched junction nucleotides: 10. Germline CDR1 and CDR2: SGHAT and FQDESV (reference sequence). This CDR3 has 17 amino acids.

As for this clonotype: This clone may be a read error of a much larger clone one base away. The chain links TRBV6-2 or TRBV6-3 to TRBJ2-1; 13 bases agree with TRBD2. With 7 bases clipped from V and 3 bases from J, the junction kept 3 bases outside the gene matches. CDR3 length equals 15 residues. CDR1 is MNHEY, CDR2 SVGEGT, per germline. The CDR3 here is CASKRTSGGYNEQFF. The CDR3 bases are TGTGCCAGCAAGCGGACTAGCGGGGGCTACAATGAGCAGTTCTTC.

The sample holds a few counts of this clonotype. The chain is built from TRBV4-1 and TRBJ2-2; 8 bases are a match to TRBD1. The CDR3 sequence is 15 residues long. The germline gives CDR1 MGHRA, CDR2 YSYEKL. V lost 1 base to trimming and J lost 4 bases; unmatched junction nucleotides: 2. CDR3 in amino acids: CASSQGTGFTGELFF. CDR3 sequence (DNA): TGCGCCAGCAGCCAAGGGACAGGGTTCACCGGGGAGCTGTTTTTT.

The CDR3 nucleotides read TGTGCCAGCAGCCCGACAGGGGTGGGGACCGGGGAGCTGTTTTTT. This encodes CASSPTGVGTGELFF. V usage is TRBV7-3 and J usage is TRBJ2-2; 8 bases are a match to TRBD1. From germline, CDR1 is SGHTA and CDR2 FQGTGA. The CDR3 contains 15 residues. Trimming cost V 5 bases and J 5 bases; bases outside gene matches: 7.

The gene calls are TRBV30 and TRBJ2-1; D is unclear. V was pared by 2 bases and J by 10 bases, with 18 bases between. This CDR3 region has 14 residues. In germline, CDR1 is GTSNPN, CDR2 SVGIG (reference sequence). The CDR3 DNA follows: TGTGCCTGGAGTCCGCCCCCCGCGGCACGCGAGCAGTTCTTC. Its translation is CAWSPPPAAREQFF.

This clonotype has a handful of counts. V and J are TRBV24-1 and TRBJ2-1, with D hard to call. Germline V gives CDR1 KGHDR, CDR2 SFDVKD. The ends were cut back, 4 bases at V and 8 bases at J, with 14 bases in the middle. The length of the CDR3 is 14 residues. CDR3 loop: CATSDLGEADEQFF. The DNA for the CDR3 is TGTGCCACCAGTGACCTCGGAGAGGCGGATGAGCAGTTCTTC.

This clonotype was picked up a small number of times. The chain carries TRBV20-1 and TRBJ2-7; 8 bases line up with TRBD2. Germline lookup yields CDR1 DFQATT and CDR2 SNEGSKA (reference sequence). Trimming cost V 6 bases and J 2 bases; bases outside gene matches: 9. The CDR3 has 14 residues. The CDR3, as DNA: TGCAGTGCATCTCGTAGCGGGAACACCTACGAGCAGTACTTC. Translated: CSASRSGNTYEQYF.